The T cell receptor beta chain described here comes from a study of cytomegalovirus exposure and HLA in healthy donors. Study-wide points: There were 164 TCR beta chains listed as cytomegalovirus-associated. The finding came from a later analysis; first-cohort TCR clusters tended to co-occur in the roughly 120 validation repertoires. A classifier reportedly called cytomegalovirus status with high sensitivity and specificity.

The table came from immunoSEQ multiplex PCR; TCRdb's copy has only in-frame clones and leaves some out. The sample consists of under 200,000 clones, approximately 87% of them appearing once. With V trimmed by 5 bases and J by 3 bases, 17 bases remained unmatched. There are 18 residues in the CDR3. Germline V gene lookup returns CDR1 SGHVS and CDR2 FNYEAQ. Donors came from a validation cohort of about 110 subjects, distinct from the first 666-subject cohort. As concerns this clone: No antigen is known for it.

This sequence joins TRBV7-6 and TRBJ2-5; 8 nucleotides agree with TRBD2. The source of this sequence is a woman in her 30s in good health and CMV-seronegative. The specimen sequenced was PBMCs. CDR3 protein: CASSPSGAGGGRKETQYF. CDR3 sequence (DNA): TGTGCCAGCAGCCCCTCGGGGGCAGGCGGGGGGCGTAAAGAGACCCAGTACTTC. The complete variable domain, with remaining parts taken from reference TRBV7-6 and TRBJ2-5, reads GAGVSQSPRYKVTKRGQDVALRCDPISGHVSLYWYRQALGQGPEFLTYFNYEAQQDKSGLPNDRFSAERPEGSISTLTIQRTEQRDSAMYRCASSPSGAGGGRKETQYFGPGTRLLVL.